These T cell receptor beta chains were read from a single sample in a study of blood T cell repertoires in COVID-19. Libraries were prepared by immunoSEQ multiplex PCR; TCRdb keeps only in-frame clonotypes and omits some of them. The sample carries 150,000 to 200,000 clones, around 74% recorded once. Source material: peripheral blood. These TCRs come from a woman at least 80 years old with acute or convalescent COVID-19. CDR3s include the opening cysteine and the closing phenylalanine or tryptophan. The order of the fields is V gene, J gene, D gene, clone size, CDR3 DNA, CDR3 protein. D genes are given only for firm matches. Clone size is given for some rows only: seen once, a few or many times, or a class if the clone is expanded.

>TRBV28|TRBJ1-5|-|-
TGTGCCAGCAGTTTACAGGAATCCTCAGATCAGCCCCAGCATTTT
CASSLQESSDQPQHF
>TRBV9|TRBJ1-2|TRBD1|-
TGTGCCAGCAGCCCCTGGACAGGGTATTTGTCTGGCTACACCTTC
CASSPWTGYLSGYTF
>TRBV18|TRBJ2-2|-|-
TGTGCCAGCTCACAAAACGGAGGGGTAGACACCGGGGAGCTGTTTTTT
CASSQNGGVDTGELFF
>TRBV5-4|TRBJ1-2|-|few
TGTGCCAGCAGCCCCGGGGGACGTGGACGGGGTGGCTACACCTTC
CASSPGGRGRGGYTF
>TRBV7-2|TRBJ2-1|-|few
TGTGCCAGCAACTTGGACGGGAGTTCATGGGATGAGCAGTTCTTC
CASNLDGSSWDEQFF
>TRBV11-2|TRBJ2-1|TRBD2|-
TGTGCCAGCAGCTTTACTAGCGGGGGGAGCTCCTACAATGAGCAGTTCTTC
CASSFTSGGSSYNEQFF
>TRBV18|TRBJ2-7|TRBD2|few
TGTGCCAGCTCACCACCGTCTAGCGGGAGCCACGAGCAGTACTTC
CASSPPSSGSHEQYF
>TRBV7-4|TRBJ2-1|TRBD2|-
TGTGCCAGCAGCTCCCTTAAAGGGGAGGGACTCTACAATGAGCAGTTCTTC
CASSSLKGEGLYNEQFF
>TRBV6-5|TRBJ1-4|-|-
TGTGCCAGCAGTCGACAGGCAACTAATGAAAAACTGTTTTTT
CASSRQATNEKLFF
>TRBV5-1|TRBJ1-1|-|-
TGCGCCAGCAGCTTGGGAGAAGACACTGAAGCTTTCTTT
CASSLGEDTEAFF
>TRBV27|TRBJ1-4|-|-
TGTGCCAGCGCGGCTGGGACTAATGAAAAACTGTTTTTT
CASAAGTNEKLFF
>TRBV11-2|TRBJ1-1|-|-
TGTGCCAGCAAGGTTCAAGGAGGCACTGAAGCTTTCTTT
CASKVQGGTEAFF
>TRBV7-6|TRBJ2-5|-|-
TGTGCCAGCAGCTTAAAGATATTGGGCGAGACCCAGTACTTC
CASSLKILGETQYF
>TRBV6-5|TRBJ2-1|-|-
TGTGCCAGCCAGTACAATGAGCAGTTCTTC
CASQYNEQFF
>TRBV5-1|TRBJ1-4|TRBD1|-
TGCGCCAGCAGCTTTTCAGGGGGAACTAATGAAAAACTGTTTTTT
CASSFSGGTNEKLFF
>TRBV6-6|TRBJ1-1|TRBD1|-
TGTGCCAGCAGATCCACAGGGGGGGCCCGGGTTACTTTCTTT
CASRSTGGARVTFF
>TRBV5-4|TRBJ2-1|TRBD2|-
TGTGCCAGCAGCCCAGCGACTAGCGGGAACCACAATGAGCAGTTCTTC
CASSPATSGNHNEQFF
>TRBV27|TRBJ1-1|-|-
TGTGCCAGCAGTCCTATCACCCCGGGGAGGGACACTGAAGCTTTCTTT
CASSPITPGRDTEAFF
>TRBV28|TRBJ2-7|-|-
TGTGCCAGCAGTTCGGGATGGCGACGCGAGCAGTACTTC
CASSSGWRREQYF
>TRBV6-2/TRBV6-3|TRBJ1-5|-|-
TGTGCCAGCAGTCCGACAGCCCATAGCAATCAGCCCCAGCATTTT
CASSPTAHSNQPQHF
>TRBV10-3|TRBJ1-5|-|-
TGTGCCATCAGTGAGATGGAGATTGGCAATCAGCCCCAGCATTTT
CAISEMEIGNQPQHF
>TRBV18|TRBJ2-5|TRBD1|once
TGTGCCAGCTCACCACCCGGACAGGCGAAGGTCAGGGAGACCCAGTACTTC
CASSPPGQAKVRETQYF